One sample yielded the 12 T cell receptor beta chains listed below, sequenced in a study of regulatory T cells in long-lasting Graves disease. Library construction for TCR beta used iRepertoire HTBI primers and Arm-PCR of CDR3 regions. TCRdb ran MiXCR on the multiplex PCR reads and lists one entry per CDR3 protein. The table lists fewer than 450,000 distinct CDR3 sequences, less than 25% of them singletons, with around 21% in the top ten. The time point denotes: persistent/refractory GD, antithyroid drugs over 5 years with positive TRAb. From RNA extracted from PBMCs, the TCR library was made. Sequenced material: peripheral blood mononuclear cells (PBMCs), taken when the disease was refractory, from a patient treated with antithyroid drugs. All receptors come from a female donor with Graves disease.

In this sample, this clonotype turned up once. This rearrangement joins TRBV29-1 to TRBJ1-2, with D hard to call. V was trimmed by 5 bases and J by 8 bases, leaving 12 bases between them. CDR3 length: 11 residues. Germline V CDR1 and CDR2: SQVTM, ANQGSEA. The CDR3 nucleotides are TGCAGCGTTCCGGGATATGGCGGCTACACCTTC. It codes for CSVPGYGGYTF.

This clonotype was detected only a few times. The chain recombines TRBV19 with TRBJ2-6, with 7 bases identical to TRBD1. The CDR3 is 18 residues long. The V and J ends lost 4 bases and 4 bases, in that order; junction bases with no gene match: 13. The germline V gene has CDR1 LNHDA and CDR2 SQIVND (reference sequence). In DNA form, the CDR3 reads TGTGCCAGTAGTACTGCGACAGGGTTGGGATTGGGGGCCAACGTCCTGACTTTC. Its translation is CASSTATGLGLGANVLTF.

This clonotype came up many times. The CDR3 loop is CAVTGRGGGANVLTF. In nucleotides, the CDR3 is TGTGCCGTTACGGGGAGGGGAGGAGGGGCCAACGTCCTGACTTTC. This chain links TRBV28 with TRBJ2-6, with 7 bases that match TRBD2. CDR3 length: 15 residues. After removal of 11 bases from V and 4 bases from J, the junction contained 11 bases not matched to a gene. Germline V lookup: CDR1 MDHEN, CDR2 SYDVKM.

The chain has TRBV5-1 and TRBJ2-7; 9 bases line up with TRBD1. V was clipped by 4 bases and J by 6 bases; unmatched bases: 8. The CDR3 is 14 amino acids. CDR1 and CDR2 from the germline V gene are SGHRS and YFSETQ. The CDR3: CASSSTGQGFEQYF. CDR3 in DNA: TGCGCCAGCAGCAGCACGGGACAGGGCTTCGAGCAGTACTTC.

The gene calls are TRBV20-1 and TRBJ1-1; maybe TRBD1 (6 bases). This CDR3 spans 12 amino acids. Germline V gene sequence: CDR1 DFQATT, CDR2 SNEGSKA (reference sequence). CDR3 residues: CSPGDKDTEAFF. CDR3 DNA: TGCAGCCCAGGGGATAAAGACACTGAAGCTTTCTTT.

The sample holds one count of this clonotype. A single base separates this from a much larger clone, so it may be a read error. The chain links TRBV28 to TRBJ2-7; 10 bases align to TRBD2. Germline CDR1 MDHEN, CDR2 SYDVKM. The CDR3 length is 14 residues. The CDR3 loop reads CDSRDSGRSYEQYF. The CDR3 DNA reads as TGTGACAGCCGTGATAGCGGGAGGTCCTACGAGCAGTACTTC. The variable domain in full, with the rest retrieved from reference TRBV28 and TRBJ2-7, is DVKVTQSSRYLVKRTGEKVFLECVQDMDHENMFWYRQDPGLGLRLIYFSYDVKMKEKGDIPEGYSVSREKKERFSLILESASTNQTSMYLCDSRDSGRSYEQYFGPGTRLTVT.

This clonotype was observed at least ten times. The chain uses TRBV10-3 and TRBJ1-1, with TRBD1 identical over 8 bases. Per germline, CDR1 ENHRY and CDR2 SYGVKD. This CDR3 contains 14 residues. The V gene end was trimmed by 6 bases and the J gene end by 4 bases; junction bases not matched to a gene: 7. The CDR3 coding sequence is TGTGCCATCAGAGAGACAGGGGACCCCACTGAAGCTTTCTTT. Protein product: CAIRETGDPTEAFF.

This clonotype appeared many times. The chain combines TRBV27 with TRBJ2-7; 7 bases match TRBD1. Germline CDR1 is MNHEY and CDR2 is SMNVEV (reference sequence). The CDR3 extends over 14 amino acids. V lost 5 bases to trimming and J lost 5 bases; unmatched junction nucleotides: 9. Here the CDR3 reads CASSPLTGIHEQYF. CDR3 DNA: TGTGCCAGCAGTCCCTTGACAGGGATCCACGAGCAGTACTTC.

This clonotype was observed many times. The CDR3 DNA sequence: TGTGCCAGCAGTGAAGCTCGCAGGTCCGTGCATCAGCCCCAGCATTTT. Translation gives CASSEARRSVHQPQHF. The rearrangement joins TRBV2 to TRBJ1-5; D ambiguous. In germline, CDR1 is SNHLY, CDR2 FYNNEI. Deletions cut 0 bases from V and 5 bases from J, with 14 bases between. This CDR3 has 16 residues.

V is TRBV18 and J is TRBJ1-1; 7 bases are shared with TRBD1. Germline V gene lookup returns CDR1 KGHSH and CDR2 LQKENI. V lost 4 bases and J lost 5; bases outside the gene matches: 7. The CDR3 has 14 residues. CDR3 region: CASSQQGRETEAFF. The DNA for the CDR3 is TGTGCCAGCTCACAACAGGGGCGAGAAACTGAAGCTTTCTTT.

This clonotype occurred many times. The V gene is TRBV28, the J gene TRBJ2-5, with 14 bases that match TRBD2. Germline V gives CDR1 MDHEN, CDR2 SYDVKM. Trimming took 5 bases from V and 4 from J; bases not matched to a gene: 3. The CDR3 has 15 residues. CDR3 sequence reads: CASSRTSGRPETQYF. The DNA of the CDR3 is TGTGCCAGCAGTCGGACTAGCGGGAGGCCAGAGACCCAGTACTTC.

This clonotype was observed once. This rearrangement joins TRBV19 to TRBJ2-3; TRBD2 aligns across 8 bases. After removal of 2 bases from V and 3 bases from J, the junction contained 7 bases not matched to a gene. The CDR3 runs 16 residues. Per the germline V gene, CDR1 is LNHDA and CDR2 is SQIVND (reference sequence). The chain's CDR3 is CASSITAGAPTDTQYF. CDR3 bases: TGTGCCAGTAGTATAACAGCGGGAGCACCGACAGATACGCAGTATTTT.